Below, 24 T cell receptor beta chains from the same sample are listed, as sequenced in a study of blood T cell repertoires in COVID-19. Clones were read by immunoSEQ multiplex PCR, and TCRdb kept only the in-frame ones, dropping some. The sample holds under 75,000 clones, approximately 80% seen once. Specimen: peripheral blood. These receptors all stem from a man between 70 and 80 years old who had recovered from COVID-19.

This clone was recorded once. The chain employs TRBV7-2 and TRBJ1-5; no clear D. The V gene's germline CDR1 is SGHTA and CDR2 FQGNSA. The CDR3 sequence is 14 residues long. V shed 3 bases and J shed 9 bases, with 15 bases lying between them. Written as DNA, the CDR3 is TGTGCCAGCAGCTTCGGAGGAAGTGAGCGGCCCCAGCATTTT. Residues: CASSFGGSERPQHF.

V and J are TRBV14 and TRBJ2-3; TRBD2 is a possible D gene (7 bases). The CDR3 is 17 residues long. V shed 0 bases and J shed 2 bases, with 15 bases lying between them. Germline loops: CDR1 SGHDN, CDR2 FVKESK. CDR3 protein: CASSQDLAGAPTDTQYF. CDR3 bases: TGTGCCAGCAGCCAAGATCTTGCGGGGGCACCCACAGATACGCAGTATTTT. Supplemented by reference TRBV14 and TRBJ2-3, the full variable domain reads EAGVTQFPSHSVIEKGQTVTLRCDPISGHDNLYWYRRVMGKEIKFLLHFVKESKQDESGMPNNRFLAERTGGTYSTLKVQPAELEDSGVYFCASSQDLAGAPTDTQYFGPGTRLTVL.

This rearrangement joins TRBV19 to TRBJ1-5; 9 bases are shared with TRBD1. The germline CDR1 and CDR2 sequences are LNHDA and SQIVND (reference sequence). The ends lost 5 bases at V and 1 base at J; junction bases unmatched: 15. The CDR3 length is 19 residues. CDR3 loop: CASSAGQGYVLQSNQPQHF. DNA of the CDR3: TGTGCCAGTAGTGCGGGACAGGGTTACGTCTTGCAGAGCAATCAGCCCCAGCATTTT.

In DNA form, the CDR3 reads TGTGCCAGCAGCCCTAGGAGGGACAGGGCTTCACCCCTCCACTTT. Translating it yields CASSPRRDRASPLHF. The chain carries TRBV2 and TRBJ1-6; TRBD1 matches 9 bases. CDR1 SNHLY and CDR2 FYNNEI come from the germline V gene. The trim removed 6 bases at V and 9 bases at J, leaving 9 bases unmatched. The CDR3 is made up of 15 amino acids. Using reference TRBV2 and TRBJ1-6 for the parts outside the CDR3, the full variable domain is EPEVTQTPSHQVTQMGQEVILRCVPISNHLYFYWYRQILGQKVEFLVSFYNNEISEKSEIFDDQFSVERPDGSNFTLKIRSTKLEDSAMYFCASSPRRDRASPLHFGNGTRLTVT.

This clone was observed once. V and J are TRBV6-2 or TRBV6-3 and TRBJ2-3; no firm D call. This CDR3 has 16 residues. Germline values: CDR1 MNHEY, CDR2 SVGEGT. V was trimmed by 6 bases and J by 4 bases, leaving 20 bases between them. CDR3 in amino acids: CASSHITVQLADTQYF. The DNA for the CDR3 is TGTGCCAGCAGCCACATCACAGTTCAGCTTGCAGATACGCAGTATTTT.

CDR3 protein: CASSLGGTGLNTEAFF. The CDR3 nucleotides are TGCGCCAGCAGCTTGGGGGGGACAGGTTTAAACACTGAAGCTTTCTTT. The genes are TRBV5-1 and TRBJ1-1; 8 bases align to TRBD1. The junction had 6 bases not matched to a gene; V was cut back by 0 bases and J by 2 bases. Germline-derived CDR1 and CDR2 are SGHRS and YFSETQ. The CDR3 is made up of 16 amino acids.

This chain uses TRBV28 with TRBJ1-4, with 10 bases fitting TRBD1. Looked up from germline, CDR1 is MDHEN and CDR2 is SYDVKM. After removal of 6 bases from V and 8 bases from J, the junction contained 12 bases not matched to a gene. This CDR3 has 16 residues. CDR3 residues: CASSLVRGQGNEKLFF. CDR3 DNA sequence: TGTGCCAGCAGCTTGGTAAGGGGACAGGGGAACGAAAAACTGTTTTTT.

The V call is TRBV3-1 (or the pseudogene TRBV3-2), the J call TRBJ1-5, with 9 positions matching TRBD1. This CDR3 is 14 amino acids long. Germline V gene sequence: CDR1 LGHDT, CDR2 YNNKEL (reference sequence). Trimming at V came to 5 bases and at J to 7 bases, leaving 6 bases not matched to a gene. CDR3 sequence: CASSAQGAKQPQHF. The CDR3 nucleotides are TGTGCCAGCAGCGCACAGGGGGCGAAACAGCCCCAGCATTTT.

V gene TRBV11-3 combines with J gene TRBJ2-7, with 9 bases that match TRBD1. CDR1 is SGHNT and CDR2 is YENEEA in the germline V gene. V was clipped by 5 bases and J by 1 base; unmatched bases: 3. The CDR3 runs to 14 residues. DNA for the CDR3: TGTGCCAGCAGCCGCGGACAGGGGTCCTACGAGCAGTACTTC. Protein sequence: CASSRGQGSYEQYF.

About this clone: Other nucleotide sequences from this sample produce the same CDR3. J is TRBJ1-2 and V is TRBV9; perhaps TRBD1 as D (5 bases). This CDR3 spans 13 amino acids. Per germline, CDR1 SGDLS and CDR2 YYNGEE. Trimming shortened V by 3 bases and J by 4 bases, and 10 bases separated the two germline ends. The CDR3 sequence: CASSAPGIYGYTF. The DNA for the CDR3 is TGTGCCAGCAGCGCCCCAGGGATCTATGGCTACACCTTC.

The chain combines TRBV10-3 with TRBJ2-2, with D possibly matching TRBD2 (5 bases). The CDR3 loop spans 15 amino acids. Trimming took off 3 bases at V and 4 bases at J, with 12 bases between the two ends. Germline CDR1 ENHRY, CDR2 SYGVKD. CDR3 DNA: TGTGCCATCAGTGACCCACTAGAAGGCACCGGGGAGCTGTTTTTT. Its translation is CAISDPLEGTGELFF.

The genes are TRBV5-4 and TRBJ2-2; possible D gene TRBD2, 6 bases. The V end was cut by 4 bases, the J end by 5 bases, with 6 bases between. Germline V gives CDR1 SGHNT, CDR2 YYREEE (reference sequence). The CDR3 extends over 12 amino acids. This CDR3 reads CASSRGTGELFF. The CDR3 DNA sequence: TGTGCCAGCAGCCGGGGGACCGGGGAGCTGTTTTTT.

This chain connects TRBV9 to TRBJ2-1; 10 positions match TRBD2. This CDR3 region has 15 residues. Germline V lookup: CDR1 SGDLS, CDR2 YYNGEE. The trim removed 0 bases at V and 8 bases at J, leaving 5 bases unmatched. In nucleotides, the CDR3 is TGTGCCAGCAGCGTAGTAGCGGGAGGTCGGGATGAGCAGTTCTTC. The encoded protein is CASSVVAGGRDEQFF.

V is TRBV28 and J is TRBJ2-7, with D possibly TRBD2 on 5 matching bases. This CDR3 is built from 16 residues. V was cut by 5 bases and J by 8 bases, with 25 bases left in between. Per germline, CDR1 MDHEN and CDR2 SYDVKM. In DNA, the CDR3 is TGTGCCAGCAGTCCCCCCGGGGAACATCTGAGAGCTAAGCAGTACTTC. The encoded protein is CASSPPGEHLRAKQYF.

The chain has TRBV19 and TRBJ1-5; D gene unclear. V lost 7 bases to trimming and J lost 4 bases, with 17 bases between them. The CDR3 has 15 amino acids. Germline-derived CDR1 and CDR2 are LNHDA and SQIVND (reference sequence). CDR3 coding DNA: TGTGCCAGTAACGACGGAGGCCTAGAGAATCAGCCCCAGCATTTT. Amino acids: CASNDGGLENQPQHF.

The chain couples TRBV7-8 to TRBJ1-1; D ambiguous. The germline gives CDR1 SGHVS, CDR2 FQNEAQ. V lost 5 bases to trimming and J lost 3 bases, with 16 bases between them. This CDR3 spans 15 amino acids. This CDR3 is CASSRSSDKYTEAFF. The CDR3 DNA follows: TGTGCCAGCAGCCGCTCTTCTGACAAATACACTGAAGCTTTCTTT.

The chain is built from TRBV7-6 and TRBJ2-1; TRBD1 matches 9 bases. V was clipped by 5 bases and J by 8 bases; unmatched bases: 7. CDR3 length: 14 residues. Germline V CDR1 and CDR2: SGHVS, FNYEAQ. CDR3 sequence (DNA): TGTGCCAGCAGCGCCCGGGACAGGGTTTATGAGCAGTTCTTC. Protein: CASSARDRVYEQFF.

This chain connects TRBV4-1 to TRBJ1-3; 10 bases fit TRBD1. The CDR3 consists of 20 residues. The germline V gene encodes CDR1 MGHRA and CDR2 YSYEKL. J was trimmed by 0 bases and V by 0 bases; bases with no gene match: 11. CDR3 nucleotide sequence: TGCGCCAGCAGCCAAGATGGAGGGACAGGGGTAGGGGCCTCTGGAAACACCATATATTTT. Its protein product is CASSQDGGTGVGASGNTIYF.

The chain recombines TRBV6-5 with TRBJ2-7, with D possibly TRBD1 on 6 matching bases. The CDR3 is 13 amino acids. The germline gives CDR1 MNHEY, CDR2 SVGAGI. Trimming took off 2 bases at V and 2 bases at J, with 7 bases between the two ends. CDR3 in amino acids: CASSYRDTYEQYF. The CDR3 nucleotides read TGTGCCAGCAGTTACAGGGACACCTACGAGCAGTACTTC.

The chain is built from TRBV4-1 and TRBJ1-5; tentatively, D is TRBD1 (6 bases). With 0 bases removed from V and 0 bases from J, the gap between germline ends came to 18 bases. CDR3 length equals 19 residues. Germline assignment: CDR1 MGHRA and CDR2 YSYEKL. The CDR3 DNA reads as TGCGCCAGCAGCCAAGAGGTAGGGGGGGGGCGCTATAGCAATCAGCCCCAGCATTTT. It translates to CASSQEVGGGRYSNQPQHF.

This chain connects TRBV6-5 to TRBJ2-7, with 8 nucleotides matching TRBD2. This CDR3 comprises 16 residues. Germline CDR1 MNHEY, CDR2 SVGAGI. With V trimmed by 0 bases and J by 4 bases, 8 bases remained unmatched. CDR3 sequence reads: CASSYSGAGALYEQYF. Written as DNA, the CDR3 is TGTGCCAGCAGTTACTCAGGAGCGGGAGCGTTGTACGAGCAGTACTTC.

The rearrangement joins TRBV2 to TRBJ1-5; TRBD1 agrees at 11 bases. This CDR3 contains 14 residues. V shed 5 bases, J shed 5 bases, and the junction held 2 bases outside the gene matches. Germline assignment: CDR1 SNHLY and CDR2 FYNNEI. CDR3 sequence: CASSPDRGHQPQHF. The CDR3 DNA follows: TGTGCCAGCAGTCCGGACAGGGGGCATCAGCCCCAGCATTTT.

This clone was seen more than once but under ten times. The V call is TRBV7-9, the J call TRBJ1-1; TRBD1 is a possible D gene (6 bases). Deletions cut 5 bases from V and 3 bases from J, with 16 bases between. Per the germline V gene, CDR1 is SEHNR and CDR2 is FQNEAQ (reference sequence). This CDR3 spans 15 amino acids. CDR3 in DNA: TGTGCCAGCAGCAAAATTCGGGGGGCGGACACTGAAGCTTTCTTT. It yields the protein CASSKIRGADTEAFF.

This clone was recorded once. V usage is TRBV19 and J usage is TRBJ1-1, with D hard to call. Per the germline V gene, CDR1 is LNHDA and CDR2 is SQIVND (reference sequence). This CDR3 comprises 17 residues. V dropped 5 bases and J dropped 0 bases, with 19 bases sitting between them. The CDR3 region is CASSSHNLRGMNTEAFF. In DNA form, the CDR3 reads TGTGCCAGTAGTTCACACAACCTCCGCGGAATGAACACTGAAGCTTTCTTT. Together with reference TRBV19 and TRBJ1-1, the CDR3 gives the full variable domain: DGGITQSPKYLFRKEGQNVTLSCEQNLNHDAMYWYRQDPGQGLRLIYYSQIVNDFQKGDIAEGYSVSREKKESFPLTVTSAQKNPTAFYLCASSSHNLRGMNTEAFFGQGTRLTVV.